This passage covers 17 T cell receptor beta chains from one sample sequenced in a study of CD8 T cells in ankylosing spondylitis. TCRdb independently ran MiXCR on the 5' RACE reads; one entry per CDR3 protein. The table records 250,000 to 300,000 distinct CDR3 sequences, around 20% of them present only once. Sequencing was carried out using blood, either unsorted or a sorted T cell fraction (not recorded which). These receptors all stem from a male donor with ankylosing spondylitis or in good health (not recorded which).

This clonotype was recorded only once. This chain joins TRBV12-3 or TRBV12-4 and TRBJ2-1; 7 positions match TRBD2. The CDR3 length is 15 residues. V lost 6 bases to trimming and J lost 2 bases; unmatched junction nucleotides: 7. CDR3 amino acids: CASRKSGATYNEQFF. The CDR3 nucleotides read TGTGCCAGCAGGAAAAGCGGGGCTACCTACAATGAGCAGTTCTTC.

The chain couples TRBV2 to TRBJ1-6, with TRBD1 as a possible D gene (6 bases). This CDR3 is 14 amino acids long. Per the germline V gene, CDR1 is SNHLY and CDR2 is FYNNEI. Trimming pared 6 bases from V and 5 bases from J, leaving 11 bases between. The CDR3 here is CASSTGTDNSPLHF. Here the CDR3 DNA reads TGTGCCAGCAGCACAGGGACGGATAATTCACCCCTCCACTTT.

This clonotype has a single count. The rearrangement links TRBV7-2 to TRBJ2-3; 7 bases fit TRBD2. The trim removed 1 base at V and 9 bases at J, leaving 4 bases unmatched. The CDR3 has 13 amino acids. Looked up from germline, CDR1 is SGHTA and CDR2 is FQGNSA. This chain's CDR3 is CASSLVTSPTQYF. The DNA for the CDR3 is TGTGCCAGCAGCTTAGTGACTAGCCCGACGCAGTATTTT.

The chain's CDR3 is CASSLDSAGSGVTGELFF. The CDR3, as DNA: TGTGCCAGCAGCTTAGATTCAGCGGGCTCAGGGGTCACCGGGGAGCTGTTTTTT. The rearrangement uses TRBV11-2 and TRBJ2-2, with D perhaps TRBD1 or TRBD2 (6 bases each). The germline gives CDR1 SGHAT, CDR2 FQNNGV. The CDR3 contains 18 residues. Trimming removed 0 bases at V and 4 bases at J, with 18 bases between. Variable domain in full (rest from reference TRBV11-2 and TRBJ2-2): EAGVAQSPRYKIIEKRQSVAFWCNPISGHATLYWYQQILGQGPKLLIQFQNNGVVDDSQLPKDRFSAERLKGVDSTLKIQPAKLEDSAVYLCASSLDSAGSGVTGELFFGEGSRLTVL.

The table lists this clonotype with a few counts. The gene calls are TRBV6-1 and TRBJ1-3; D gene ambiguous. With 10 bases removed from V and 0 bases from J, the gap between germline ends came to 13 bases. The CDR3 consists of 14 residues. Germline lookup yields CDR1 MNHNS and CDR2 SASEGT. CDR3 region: CATFTRSSGNTIYF. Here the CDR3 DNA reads TGTGCCACATTCACAAGAAGCTCTGGAAACACCATATATTTT.

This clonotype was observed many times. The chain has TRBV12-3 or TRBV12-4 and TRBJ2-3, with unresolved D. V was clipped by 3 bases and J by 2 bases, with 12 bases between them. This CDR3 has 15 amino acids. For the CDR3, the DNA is TGTGCCAGCAGTTTCCCCGGCCTACCCACAGATACGCAGTATTTT. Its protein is CASSFPGLPTDTQYF.

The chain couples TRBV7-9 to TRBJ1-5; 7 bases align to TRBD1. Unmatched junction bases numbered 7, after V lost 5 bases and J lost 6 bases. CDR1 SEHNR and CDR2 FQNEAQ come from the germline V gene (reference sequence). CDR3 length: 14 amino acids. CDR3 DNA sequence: TGTGCCAGCAGCCCAGGGGGGGGAATTCAGCCCCAGCATTTT. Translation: CASSPGGGIQPQHF.

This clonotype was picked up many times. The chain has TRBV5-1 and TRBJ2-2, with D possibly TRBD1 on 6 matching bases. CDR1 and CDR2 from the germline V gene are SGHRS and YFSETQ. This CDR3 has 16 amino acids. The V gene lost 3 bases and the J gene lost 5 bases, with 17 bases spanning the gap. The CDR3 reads CASSSGAPRGTGELFF. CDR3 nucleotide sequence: TGCGCCAGCAGCTCCGGGGCTCCGAGGGGGACCGGGGAGCTGTTTTTT. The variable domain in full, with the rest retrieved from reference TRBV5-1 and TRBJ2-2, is KAGVTQTPRYLIKTRGQQVTLSCSPISGHRSVSWYQQTPGQGLQFLFEYFSETQRNKGNFPGRFSGRQFSNSRSEMNVSTLELGDSALYLCASSSGAPRGTGELFFGEGSRLTVL.

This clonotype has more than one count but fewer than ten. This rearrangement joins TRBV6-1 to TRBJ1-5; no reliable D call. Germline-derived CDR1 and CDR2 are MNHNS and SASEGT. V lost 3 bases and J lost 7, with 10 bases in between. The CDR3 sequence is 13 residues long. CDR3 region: CASSEWGGQPQHF. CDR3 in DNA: TGTGCCAGCAGTGAGTGGGGAGGGCAGCCCCAGCATTTT.

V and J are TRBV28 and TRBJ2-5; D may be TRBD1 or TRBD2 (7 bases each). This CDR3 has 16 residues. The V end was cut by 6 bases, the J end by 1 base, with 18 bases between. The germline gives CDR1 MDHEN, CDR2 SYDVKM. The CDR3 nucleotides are TGTGCCAGCAGCCCCAGGGGGGGGCTCCCCCAAGAGACCCAGTACTTC. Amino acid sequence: CASSPRGGLPQETQYF.

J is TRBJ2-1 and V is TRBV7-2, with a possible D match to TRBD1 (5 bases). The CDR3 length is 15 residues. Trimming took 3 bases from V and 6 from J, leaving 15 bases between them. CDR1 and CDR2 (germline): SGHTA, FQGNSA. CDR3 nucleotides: TGTGCCAGCAGCTTGAGCTTCAGGGCCGCCAATGAGCAGTTCTTC. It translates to CASSLSFRAANEQFF.

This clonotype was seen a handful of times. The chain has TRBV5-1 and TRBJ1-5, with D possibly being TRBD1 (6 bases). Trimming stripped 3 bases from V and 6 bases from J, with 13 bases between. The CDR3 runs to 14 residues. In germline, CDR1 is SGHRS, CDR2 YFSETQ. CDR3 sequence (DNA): TGCGCCAGCAGCTGGGACATCGGGAGTCAGCCCCAGCATTTT. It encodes CASSWDIGSQPQHF. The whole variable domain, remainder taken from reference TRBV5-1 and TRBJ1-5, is KAGVTQTPRYLIKTRGQQVTLSCSPISGHRSVSWYQQTPGQGLQFLFEYFSETQRNKGNFPGRFSGRQFSNSRSEMNVSTLELGDSALYLCASSWDIGSQPQHFGDGTRLSIL.

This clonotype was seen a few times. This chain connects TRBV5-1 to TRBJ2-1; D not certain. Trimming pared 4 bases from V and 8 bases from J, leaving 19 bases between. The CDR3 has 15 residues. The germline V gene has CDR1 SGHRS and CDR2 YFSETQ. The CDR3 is CASSSPGYPPDEQFF. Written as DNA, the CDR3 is TGCGCCAGCAGCAGCCCGGGCTACCCTCCGGATGAGCAGTTCTTC.

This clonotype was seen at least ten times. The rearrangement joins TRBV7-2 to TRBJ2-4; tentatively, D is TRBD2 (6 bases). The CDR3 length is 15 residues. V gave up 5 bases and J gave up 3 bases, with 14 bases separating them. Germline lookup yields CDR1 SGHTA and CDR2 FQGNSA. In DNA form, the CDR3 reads TGTGCCAGCAGCCGAGAAGGAGGGGTCAAAAACATTCAGTACTTC. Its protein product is CASSREGGVKNIQYF. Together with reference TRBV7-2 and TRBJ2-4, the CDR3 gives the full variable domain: GAGVSQSPSNKVTEKGKDVELRCDPISGHTALYWYRQSLGQGLEFLIYFQGNSAPDKSGLPSDRFSAERTGGSVSTLTIQRTQQEDSAVYLCASSREGGVKNIQYFGAGTRLSVL.

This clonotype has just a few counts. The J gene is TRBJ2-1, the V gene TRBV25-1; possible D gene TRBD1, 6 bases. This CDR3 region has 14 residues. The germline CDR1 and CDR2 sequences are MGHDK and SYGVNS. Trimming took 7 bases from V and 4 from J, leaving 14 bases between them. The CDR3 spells CASIRGGPYNEQFF. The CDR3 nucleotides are TGTGCCAGCATTCGAGGGGGACCATACAATGAGCAGTTCTTC.

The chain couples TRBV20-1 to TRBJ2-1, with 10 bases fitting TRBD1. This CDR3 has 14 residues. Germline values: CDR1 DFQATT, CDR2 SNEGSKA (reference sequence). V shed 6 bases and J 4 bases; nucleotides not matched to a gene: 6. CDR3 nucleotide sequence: TGCAGTGCCCGGGGACAGGGGCAATACAATGAGCAGTTCTTC. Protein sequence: CSARGQGQYNEQFF.

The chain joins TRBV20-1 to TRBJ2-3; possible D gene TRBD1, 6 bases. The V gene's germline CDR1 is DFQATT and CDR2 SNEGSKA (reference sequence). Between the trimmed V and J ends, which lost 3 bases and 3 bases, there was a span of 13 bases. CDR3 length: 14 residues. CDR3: CSASVQGPTDTQYF. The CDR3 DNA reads TGCAGTGCTAGCGTGCAGGGGCCGACAGATACGCAGTATTTT.